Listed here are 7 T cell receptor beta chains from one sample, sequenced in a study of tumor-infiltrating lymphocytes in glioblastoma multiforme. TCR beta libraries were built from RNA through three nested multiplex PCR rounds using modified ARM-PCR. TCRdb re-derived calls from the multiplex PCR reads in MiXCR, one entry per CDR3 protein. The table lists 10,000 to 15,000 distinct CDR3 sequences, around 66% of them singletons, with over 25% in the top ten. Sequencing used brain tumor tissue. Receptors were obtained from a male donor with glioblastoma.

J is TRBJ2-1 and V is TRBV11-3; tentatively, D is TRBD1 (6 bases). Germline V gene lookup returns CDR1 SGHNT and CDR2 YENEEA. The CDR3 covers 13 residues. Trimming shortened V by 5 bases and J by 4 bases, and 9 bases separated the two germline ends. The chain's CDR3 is CASSPTGYNEQFF. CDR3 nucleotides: TGTGCCAGCAGCCCTACAGGGTACAATGAGCAGTTCTTC.

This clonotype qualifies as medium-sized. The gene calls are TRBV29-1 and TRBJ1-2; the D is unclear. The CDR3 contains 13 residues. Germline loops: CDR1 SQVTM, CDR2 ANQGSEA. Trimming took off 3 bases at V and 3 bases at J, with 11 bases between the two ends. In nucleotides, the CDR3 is TGCAGCGTTGATCTTAAGGACGACTATGGCTACACCTTC. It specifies CSVDLKDDYGYTF.

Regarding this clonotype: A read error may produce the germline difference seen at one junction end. The CDR3 DNA reads TGTGGCAGCAGCCCCCTGGATAGCGACTACCCCTACAATGAGCAGTTCTTC. This gives the protein CGSSPLDSDYPYNEQFF. V and J are TRBV5-5 and TRBJ2-1; D possibly corresponds to TRBD2 (5 bases). This CDR3 region has 17 residues. The V gene's germline CDR1 is SGHKS and CDR2 YYEKEE (reference sequence).

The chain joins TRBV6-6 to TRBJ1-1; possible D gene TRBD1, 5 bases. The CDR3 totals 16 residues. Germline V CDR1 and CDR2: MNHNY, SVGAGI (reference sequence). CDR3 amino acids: CVSSSTRGSVNTEAFF. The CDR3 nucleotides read TGTGTCAGTAGTTCGACAAGGGGATCTGTGAACACTGAAGCTTTCTTT.

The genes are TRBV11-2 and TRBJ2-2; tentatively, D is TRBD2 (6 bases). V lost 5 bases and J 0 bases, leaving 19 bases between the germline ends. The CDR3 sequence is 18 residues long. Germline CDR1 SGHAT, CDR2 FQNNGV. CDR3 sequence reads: CASSQRLVTTTNTGELFF. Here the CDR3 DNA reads TGTGCCAGCAGCCAAAGACTAGTGACGACGACGAACACCGGGGAGCTGTTTTTT.

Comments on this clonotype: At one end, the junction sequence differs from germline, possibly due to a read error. The CDR3 sequence is CASNTGATNTEALF. Here the CDR3 DNA reads TGTGCCAGCAACACAGGGGCAACAAACACTGAAGCTCTCTTT. The chain combines TRBV13 with TRBJ1-1; 7 nucleotides align to TRBD1. This CDR3 region has 14 residues. Per the germline V gene, CDR1 is PRHDT and CDR2 is FYEKMQ (reference sequence). The complete variable domain, with remaining parts taken from reference TRBV13 and TRBJ1-1, reads AAGVIQSPRHLIKEKRETATLKCYPIPRHDTVYWYQQGPGQDPQFLISFYEKMQSDKGSIPDRFSAQQFSDYHSELNMSSLELGDSALYFCASNTGATNTEALFGQGTRLTVV.

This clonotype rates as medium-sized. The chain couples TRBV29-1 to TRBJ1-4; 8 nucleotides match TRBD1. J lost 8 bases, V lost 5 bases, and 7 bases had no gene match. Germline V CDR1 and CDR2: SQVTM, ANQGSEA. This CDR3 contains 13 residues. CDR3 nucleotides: TGCAGCGTTACCAGGGGGCAGAGGGAAAAACTGTTTTTT. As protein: CSVTRGQREKLFF.